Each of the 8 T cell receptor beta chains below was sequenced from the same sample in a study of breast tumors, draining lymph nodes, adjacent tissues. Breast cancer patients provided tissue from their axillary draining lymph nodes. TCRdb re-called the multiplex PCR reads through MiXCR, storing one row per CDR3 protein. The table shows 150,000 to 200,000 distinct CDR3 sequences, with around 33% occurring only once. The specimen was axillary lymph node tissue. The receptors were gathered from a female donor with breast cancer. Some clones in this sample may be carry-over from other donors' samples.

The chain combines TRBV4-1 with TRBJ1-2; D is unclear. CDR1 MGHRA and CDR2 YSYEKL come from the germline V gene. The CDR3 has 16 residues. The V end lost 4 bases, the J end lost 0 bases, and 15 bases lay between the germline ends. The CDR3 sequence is CASSLDVQQTNYGYTF. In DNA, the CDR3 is TGCGCCAGCAGCCTAGACGTACAGCAAACTAACTATGGCTACACCTTC.

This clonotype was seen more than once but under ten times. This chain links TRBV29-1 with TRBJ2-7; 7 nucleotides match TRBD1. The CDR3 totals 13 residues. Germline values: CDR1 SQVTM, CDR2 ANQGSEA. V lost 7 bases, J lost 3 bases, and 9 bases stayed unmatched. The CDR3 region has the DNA TGCAGCGCAACCGGGACAGAGCTCTACGAGCAGTACTTC. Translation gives CSATGTELYEQYF.

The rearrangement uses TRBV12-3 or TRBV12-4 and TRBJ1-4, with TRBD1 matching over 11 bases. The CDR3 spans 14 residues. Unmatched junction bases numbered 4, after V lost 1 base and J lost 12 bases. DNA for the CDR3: TGTGCCAGCAGTTTAGGGCAGGACAGGGGGCAACTGTTTTTT. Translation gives CASSLGQDRGQLFF.

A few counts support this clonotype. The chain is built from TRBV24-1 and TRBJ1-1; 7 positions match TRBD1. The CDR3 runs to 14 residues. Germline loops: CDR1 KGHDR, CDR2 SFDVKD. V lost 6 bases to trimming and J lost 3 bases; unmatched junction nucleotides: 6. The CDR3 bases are TGTGCCACCAGTCAGGGGGGGCTGGACACTGAAGCTTTCTTT. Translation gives CATSQGGLDTEAFF.

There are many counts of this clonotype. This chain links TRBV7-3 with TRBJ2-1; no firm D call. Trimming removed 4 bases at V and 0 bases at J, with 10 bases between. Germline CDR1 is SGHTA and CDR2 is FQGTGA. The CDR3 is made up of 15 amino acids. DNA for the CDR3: TGTGCCAGCAGCTCCGGGCCGAGCTCCTACAATGAGCAGTTCTTC. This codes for CASSSGPSSYNEQFF.

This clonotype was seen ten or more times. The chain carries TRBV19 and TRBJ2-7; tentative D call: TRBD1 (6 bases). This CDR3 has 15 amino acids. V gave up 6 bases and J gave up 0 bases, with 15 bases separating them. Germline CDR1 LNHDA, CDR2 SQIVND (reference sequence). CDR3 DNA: TGTGCCAGTAGCCGGACAGTAACGAGCTCCTACGAGCAGTACTTC. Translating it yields CASSRTVTSSYEQYF.

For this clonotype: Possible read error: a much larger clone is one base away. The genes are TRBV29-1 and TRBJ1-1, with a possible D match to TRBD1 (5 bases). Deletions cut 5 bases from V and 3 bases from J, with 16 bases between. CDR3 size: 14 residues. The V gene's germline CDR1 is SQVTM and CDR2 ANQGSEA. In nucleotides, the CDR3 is TGCAGCGTTAGGAGGGACTTCCTTTACACTGAAGCTTTCTTT. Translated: CSVRRDFLYTEAFF.

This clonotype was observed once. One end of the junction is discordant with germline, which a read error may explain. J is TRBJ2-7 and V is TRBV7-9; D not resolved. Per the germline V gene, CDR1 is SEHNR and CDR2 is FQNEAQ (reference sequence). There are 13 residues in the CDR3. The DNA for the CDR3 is TGTGCCAGCAGCAGTATCTCAAGGTACGGGCAGTACTTC. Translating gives CASSSISRYGQYF.